A single sample is the source of the 24 T cell receptor beta chains below, sequenced in a study of blood T cell repertoires in COVID-19. Libraries were prepared by immunoSEQ multiplex PCR; TCRdb keeps only in-frame clonotypes and omits some of them. Of roughly 120,000 clones listed, roughly four fifths are singletons. The sequenced sample consisted of peripheral blood. All receptors derive from a man between 65 and 80 years old with active or convalescent COVID-19.

The CDR3 protein is CASSSEQGTNYGYTF. DNA of the CDR3: TGTGCCAGTAGTAGTGAACAGGGAACTAACTATGGCTACACCTTC. The J gene is TRBJ1-2, the V gene TRBV19, with D maybe TRBD1 (6 bases). From germline, CDR1 is LNHDA and CDR2 SQIVND (reference sequence). The CDR3 has 15 residues. Trimming stripped 4 bases from V and 0 bases from J, with 12 bases between.

The chain couples TRBV19 to TRBJ2-1, with 11 nucleotides matching TRBD2. The CDR3 loop spans 16 amino acids. The germline V gene has CDR1 LNHDA and CDR2 SQIVND (reference sequence). V lost 5 bases and J lost 4; bases outside the gene matches: 7. The CDR3 DNA follows: TGTGCCAGTAGTCTAGCGGGAGGCCCCCGATACAATGAGCAGTTCTTC. Translating gives CASSLAGGPRYNEQFF.

This clone was observed a single time. The chain has TRBV27 and TRBJ2-4; 7 nucleotides align to TRBD2. The V and J ends lost 8 bases and 8 bases, in that order; junction bases with no gene match: 6. Germline V gene lookup returns CDR1 MNHEY and CDR2 SMNVEV (reference sequence). This CDR3 has 12 amino acids. This CDR3 is CASGGGRDIQYF. The CDR3 nucleotides read TGTGCCAGCGGGGGAGGGCGGGACATTCAGTACTTC.

The chain has TRBV3-1 (or the pseudogene TRBV3-2) and TRBJ1-2; 7 positions agree with TRBD1. The CDR3 has 15 residues. The V segment lost 3 bases and the J segment 2 bases; nucleotides outside the gene matches: 6. CDR1 LGHDT and CDR2 YNNKEL come from the germline V gene (reference sequence). The CDR3 bases are TGTGCCAGCAGCCAGACAGGGTCTGGGAACTATGGCTACACCTTC. Translation: CASSQTGSGNYGYTF.

The chain carries TRBV28 and TRBJ1-2; 12 nucleotides line up with TRBD1. Per germline, CDR1 MDHEN and CDR2 SYDVKM. CDR3 length: 15 residues. After removal of 2 bases from V and 4 bases from J, the junction contained 2 bases not matched to a gene. CDR3 in amino acids: CASSLPGQGAYGYTF. The DNA for the CDR3 is TGTGCCAGCAGTTTACCGGGACAGGGGGCCTATGGCTACACCTTC.

The V and J genes are TRBV7-3 and TRBJ2-1; weak D call: TRBD2 (6 bases). CDR3 length: 15 amino acids. Germline loops: CDR1 SGHTA, CDR2 FQGTGA. Deletions cut 4 bases from V and 1 base from J, with 11 bases between. The CDR3 here is CASSSRLVSYNEQFF. CDR3 nucleotides: TGTGCCAGCAGCTCGCGACTAGTATCCTACAATGAGCAGTTCTTC.

The sample holds a few counts of this clone. J is TRBJ1-2 and V is TRBV7-9; D not certain. CDR3 length equals 14 residues. Germline-derived CDR1 and CDR2 are SEHNR and FQNEAQ (reference sequence). V was shortened by 8 bases and J by 6 bases, with 19 bases between the two germline ends. The CDR3 nucleotides are TGTGCCAGCCTACCAAGCGGAAATGGTAATGGCTACACCTTC. Translating gives CASLPSGNGNGYTF.

This clone was detected only a few times. The chain carries TRBV15 and TRBJ2-1; D gene ambiguous. V was cut by 0 bases and J by 4 bases, with 10 bases left in between. Germline CDR1 LNHNV, CDR2 YYDKDF (reference sequence). CDR3 length equals 15 residues. The CDR3 DNA reads TGTGCCACCAGCAGAGATCGCGGTGGATACAATGAGCAGTTCTTC. Translating gives CATSRDRGGYNEQFF.

V is TRBV29-1 and J is TRBJ2-1, with D uncertain. The CDR3 length is 12 residues. Trimming pared 7 bases from V and 7 bases from J, leaving 14 bases between. Germline assignment: CDR1 SQVTM and CDR2 ANQGSEA. The CDR3: CSGSQSVNEQFF. The CDR3 region has the DNA TGCAGCGGGAGTCAATCCGTGAATGAGCAGTTCTTC.

The rearrangement uses TRBV4-3 and TRBJ1-3, with D perhaps matching TRBD1 (6 bases). Germline CDR1 LGHNA, CDR2 YSLEER. The CDR3 is made up of 17 amino acids. V was pared by 0 bases and J by 3 bases, with 15 bases between. CDR3 DNA sequence: TGCGCCAGCAGCCAAGATCCCCCAGGGGCTTATGGAAACACCATATATTTT. It encodes CASSQDPPGAYGNTIYF.

This rearrangement joins TRBV4-3 to TRBJ1-4, with TRBD1 matching 7 bases. The CDR3 consists of 15 residues. Trimming at V came to 4 bases and at J to 5 bases, leaving 7 bases not matched to a gene. Looked up from germline, CDR1 is LGHNA and CDR2 is YSLEER. CDR3 in DNA: TGCGCCAGCAGCCGCGGGGACAGTTCAAATGAAAAACTGTTTTTT. This codes for CASSRGDSSNEKLFF.

The CDR3 is CASSADRGDGYTF. The CDR3 nucleotides read TGTGCCAGCAGTGCCGACAGGGGGGATGGCTACACCTTC. The V gene is TRBV2, the J gene TRBJ1-2; the match to TRBD1 covers 9 bases. This CDR3 spans 13 amino acids. Trimming cost V 4 bases and J 6 bases; bases outside gene matches: 3. Germline V gene data show CDR1 as SNHLY and CDR2 as FYNNEI.

The chain has TRBV28 and TRBJ1-2, with 10 bases fitting TRBD1. This CDR3 is 15 amino acids long. Germline loops: CDR1 MDHEN, CDR2 SYDVKM. V trimming: 3 bases; J trimming: 7 bases; junction bases outside the gene matches: 8. The CDR3 sequence: CASSFRGQGVAGYTF. Here the CDR3 DNA reads TGTGCCAGCAGTTTCCGCGGACAGGGGGTCGCTGGCTACACCTTC.

The rearrangement links TRBV4-2 to TRBJ2-5; 8 nucleotides match TRBD2. The ends lost 3 bases at V and 9 bases at J; junction bases unmatched: 15. The length of the CDR3 is 16 residues. Germline V gene lookup returns CDR1 LGHNA and CDR2 YNFKEQ. CDR3 DNA sequence: TGTGCCAGCAGCCACAGCGGGAGAGGGCTTGACGCGGCCCAGTACTTC. Translated: CASSHSGRGLDAAQYF.

V and J are TRBV2 and TRBJ1-4, with unresolved D. Germline V gene lookup returns CDR1 SNHLY and CDR2 FYNNEI. There are 12 residues in the CDR3. Trimming took 1 base from V and 6 from J, leaving 3 bases between them. CDR3 residues: CASSEGDEKLFF. CDR3 DNA sequence: TGTGCCAGCAGTGAAGGAGATGAAAAACTGTTTTTT.

CDR3 coding DNA: TGTGCCAGCAGCTTAGTCTGGTTGAGCGGAGAGCAGTTCTTC. It translates to CASSLVWLSGEQFF. The chain employs TRBV11-3 and TRBJ2-1, with TRBD2 as a possible D gene (5 bases). Germline lookup yields CDR1 SGHNT and CDR2 YENEEA. Trimming shortened V by 1 base and J by 10 bases, and 14 bases separated the two germline ends. This CDR3 spans 14 amino acids.

Only a few counts were recorded for this clone. The chain uses TRBV9 and TRBJ1-6; D is unresolved. The CDR3 is made up of 16 amino acids. The V end lost 0 bases, the J end lost 4 bases, and 11 bases lay between the germline ends. The germline V gene encodes CDR1 SGDLS and CDR2 YYNGEE. CDR3 bases: TGTGCCAGCAGCGTAGGTTCTGGCGGATATAATTCACCCCTCCACTTT. It codes for CASSVGSGGYNSPLHF. The variable domain in full, completed from reference TRBV9 and TRBJ1-6, reads DSGVTQTPKHLITATGQRVTLRCSPRSGDLSVYWYQQSLDQGLQFLIQYYNGEERAKGNILERFSAQQFPDLHSELNLSSLELGDSALYFCASSVGSGGYNSPLHFGNGTRLTVT.

The chain links TRBV14 to TRBJ2-7; D might be TRBD2 (6 bases). The CDR3 length is 12 residues. V dropped 2 bases and J dropped 4 bases, with 6 bases sitting between them. Germline lookup yields CDR1 SGHDN and CDR2 FVKESK. This CDR3 is CASSQREYEQYF. In nucleotides, the CDR3 is TGTGCCAGCAGCCAACGGGAGTACGAGCAGTACTTC.

The chain links TRBV30 to TRBJ1-6, with 7 bases that match TRBD1. CDR1 is GTSNPN, CDR2 SVGIG, per germline (reference sequence). The CDR3 totals 15 residues. V lost 5 bases, J lost 0 bases, and 4 bases stayed unmatched. The CDR3: CAWSPGGSYNSPLHF. For the CDR3, the DNA is TGTGCCTGGTCCCCAGGGGGCTCCTATAATTCACCCCTCCACTTT.

The chain joins TRBV7-2 to TRBJ2-7, with 8 nucleotides matching TRBD2. The CDR3 runs to 16 residues. The J segment lost 3 bases and the V segment lost 4 bases, leaving 11 bases of the junction unmatched. Germline values: CDR1 SGHTA, CDR2 FQGNSA. CDR3 sequence reads: CASSSRPGGLGYEQYF. The CDR3 region has the DNA TGTGCCAGCAGCTCCCGACCGGGGGGGTTAGGCTACGAGCAGTACTTC.

The V and J genes are TRBV18 and TRBJ1-1, with D unresolved. Trimming shortened V by 4 bases and J by 5 bases, and 11 bases separated the two germline ends. Looked up from germline, CDR1 is KGHSH and CDR2 is LQKENI. This CDR3 region has 13 residues. CDR3 amino acids: CASSLQVGTEAFF. In DNA form, the CDR3 reads TGTGCCAGCTCACTCCAGGTTGGGACTGAAGCTTTCTTT.

The V call is TRBV2, the J call TRBJ1-5, with D unclear. Per germline, CDR1 SNHLY and CDR2 FYNNEI. V was shortened by 3 bases and J by 5 bases, with 20 bases between the two germline ends. The CDR3 covers 17 residues. Written as DNA, the CDR3 is TGTGCCAGCAGTGAGATCCTGGCCAGGCCGAATTATCAGCCCCAGCATTTT. Amino acids: CASSEILARPNYQPQHF.

This clone turned up a few times. This chain links TRBV4-2 with TRBJ2-7; TRBD2 matches at 10 bases. V shed 1 base, J shed 6 bases, and the junction held 6 bases outside the gene matches. The CDR3 loop spans 15 amino acids. Germline-derived CDR1 and CDR2 are LGHNA and YNFKEQ. For the CDR3, the DNA is TGTGCCAGCAGCCAAGGGGCTAGCGGGAGTGGCGAGCAGTACTTC. Its translation is CASSQGASGSGEQYF.

This clone has just a few counts. The chain uses TRBV4-2 and TRBJ1-3, with 8 bases aligning to TRBD1. After removal of 2 bases from V and 0 bases from J, the junction contained 15 bases not matched to a gene. Germline V gene lookup returns CDR1 LGHNA and CDR2 YNFKEQ. The CDR3 loop spans 20 amino acids. CDR3 sequence reads: CASSQPGPGGSLGSGNTIYF. The DNA of the CDR3 is TGTGCCAGCAGCCAACCGGGGCCAGGGGGCAGTTTGGGCTCTGGAAACACCATATATTTT.